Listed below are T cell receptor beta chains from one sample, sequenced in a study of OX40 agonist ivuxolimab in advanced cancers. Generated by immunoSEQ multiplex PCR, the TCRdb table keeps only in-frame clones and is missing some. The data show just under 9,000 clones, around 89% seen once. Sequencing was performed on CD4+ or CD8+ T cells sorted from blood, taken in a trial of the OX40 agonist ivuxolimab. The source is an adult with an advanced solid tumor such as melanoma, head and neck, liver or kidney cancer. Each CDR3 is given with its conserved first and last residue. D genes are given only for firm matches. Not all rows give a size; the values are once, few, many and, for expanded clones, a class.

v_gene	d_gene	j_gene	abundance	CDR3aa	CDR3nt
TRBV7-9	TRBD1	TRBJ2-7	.	CASSPPGTGAYEQYF	TGTGCCAGCAGCCCACCCGGGACAGGGGCTTACGAGCAGTACTTC
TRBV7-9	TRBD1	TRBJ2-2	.	CASSRSGTGYTGELFF	TGTGCCAGCAGCCGTTCGGGGACAGGGTACACCGGGGAGCTGTTTTTT
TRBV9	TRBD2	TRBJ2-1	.	CASSVVWTSGSNEQFF	TGTGCCAGCAGCGTAGTGTGGACTAGCGGGAGCAATGAGCAGTTCTTC
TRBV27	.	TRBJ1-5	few	CASSLELNQPQHF	TGTGCCAGCAGTTTGGAGCTCAATCAGCCCCAGCATTTT
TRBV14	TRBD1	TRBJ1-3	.	CASSKILRGPGNTIYF	TGTGCCAGCAGCAAGATCCTTAGGGGGCCGGGAAACACCATATATTTT
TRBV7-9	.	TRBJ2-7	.	CASSGPKSRNAYEQYF	TGTGCCAGCAGCGGACCCAAAAGTAGGAACGCCTACGAGCAGTACTTC
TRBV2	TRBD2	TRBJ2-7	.	CASILGLADSYEQYF	TGTGCCAGCATATTGGGACTAGCGGACTCCTACGAGCAGTACTTC
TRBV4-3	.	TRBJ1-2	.	CASSQDQAARGALNYGYTF	TGCGCCAGCAGCCAAGATCAGGCGGCGAGGGGGGCGCTCAACTATGGCTACACCTTC
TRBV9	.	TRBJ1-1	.	CASSVGGLTEAFF	TGTGCCAGCAGCGTCGGAGGGCTCACTGAAGCTTTCTTT
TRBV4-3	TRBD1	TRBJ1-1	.	CASSQETGVHTEAFF	TGCGCCAGCAGCCAAGAGACAGGGGTCCACACTGAAGCTTTCTTT
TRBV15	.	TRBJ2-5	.	CATSRESRPIETQYF	TGTGCCACCAGCAGAGAGTCCAGGCCAATAGAGACCCAGTACTTC
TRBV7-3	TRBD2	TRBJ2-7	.	CASSTSGSGYEQYF	TGTGCCAGCAGTACTAGCGGGAGTGGGTACGAGCAGTACTTC
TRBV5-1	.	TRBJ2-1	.	CASSFRDSEFF	TGCGCCAGCAGCTTCAGGGACTCGGAGTTCTTC
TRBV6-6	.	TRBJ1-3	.	CASAQGNTIYF	TGTGCCAGCGCTCAGGGAAACACCATATATTTT
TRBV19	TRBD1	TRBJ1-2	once	CASSMPRDSGGNAF	TGTGCCAGTAGTATGCCTCGGGACAGCGGGGGGAACGCCTTC
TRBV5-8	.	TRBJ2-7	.	CASSLRLRSYEQYF	TGTGCCAGCAGCTTGAGGTTGCGTTCCTACGAGCAGTACTTC
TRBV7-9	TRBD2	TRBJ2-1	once	CASRSSGGSSYNEQFF	TGTGCCAGCAGATCTAGCGGGGGAAGCTCCTACAATGAGCAGTTCTTC
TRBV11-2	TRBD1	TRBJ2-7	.	CASSPIDRAWDEQYF	TGTGCCAGCAGCCCTATTGACAGGGCCTGGGACGAGCAGTACTTC
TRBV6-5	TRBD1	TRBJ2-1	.	CASRRQGWDEQFF	TGTGCCAGCAGACGACAGGGGTGGGATGAGCAGTTCTTC
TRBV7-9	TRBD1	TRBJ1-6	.	CASSQESGTGEYSPLHF	TGCGCCAGCAGCCAAGAATCCGGGACAGGGGAGTATTCACCCCTCCACTTT
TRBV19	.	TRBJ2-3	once	CASSIQNTDTQYF	TGTGCCAGTAGTATCCAAAACACAGATACGCAGTATTTT
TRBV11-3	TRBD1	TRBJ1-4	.	CASSLPRGGREKLFF	TGTGCCAGCAGCCTGCCCAGGGGGGGCAGGGAAAAACTGTTTTTT
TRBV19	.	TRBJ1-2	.	CASRESSSTGYTF	TGTGCCAGTAGGGAGTCCTCGTCCACTGGCTACACCTTC
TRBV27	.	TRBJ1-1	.	CASSLFVYDRNTEAFF	TGTGCCAGCAGTTTATTCGTATATGACAGGAACACTGAAGCTTTCTTT
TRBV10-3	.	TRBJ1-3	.	CAIIEDLISGNTIYF	TGTGCCATCATTGAAGACTTAATCTCTGGAAACACCATATATTTT
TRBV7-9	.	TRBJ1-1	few	CASSFPGTLMEAFF	TGTGCCAGCAGCTTTCCCGGGACGTTAATGGAAGCTTTCTTT
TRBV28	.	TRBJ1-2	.	CASSFIVPQGLIYGYTF	TGTGCCAGCAGTTTTATCGTCCCCCAGGGGCTGATCTATGGCTACACCTTC
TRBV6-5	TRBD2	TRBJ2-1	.	CASSYRAGGTTNGQFF	TGTGCCAGCAGTTACAGGGCGGGGGGAACTACGAATGGGCAGTTCTTC
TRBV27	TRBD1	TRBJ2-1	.	CASSLRDSNNEQFF	TGTGCCAGCAGTCTCCGGGACAGCAACAATGAGCAGTTCTTC
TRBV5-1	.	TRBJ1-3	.	CASSLVGFGNTIYF	TGCGCCAGCAGCTTGGTGGGGTTTGGAAACACCATATATTTT
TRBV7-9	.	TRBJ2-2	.	CASSLARTTGELFF	TGTGCCAGCAGCTTAGCAAGGACCACCGGGGAGCTGTTTTTT
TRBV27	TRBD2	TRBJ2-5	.	CASSFGLAGSETQYF	TGTGCCAGCAGTTTTGGACTAGCGGGTAGTGAGACCCAGTACTTC
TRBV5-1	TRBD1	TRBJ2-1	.	CASSFQTGNMHNEQFF	TGCGCCAGCAGCTTTCAGACAGGGAATATGCACAATGAGCAGTTCTTC
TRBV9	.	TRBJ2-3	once	CASSDWEADTQYF	TGTGCCAGCAGTGACTGGGAGGCGGATACGCAGTATTTT
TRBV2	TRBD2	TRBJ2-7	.	CASRLETASGGPGEQYF	TGTGCCAGCAGGCTAGAGACAGCTAGCGGGGGGCCGGGGGAGCAGTACTTC
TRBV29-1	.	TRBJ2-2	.	CSVEDPTNGELFF	TGCAGCGTTGAAGACCCGACCAACGGGGAGCTGTTTTTT
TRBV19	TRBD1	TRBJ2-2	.	CASSPPDRAGELFF	TGTGCCAGTAGTCCACCGGACAGGGCCGGGGAGCTGTTTTTT
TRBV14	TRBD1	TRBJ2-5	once	CASSSKPTGRETQYF	TGTGCCAGCAGCTCAAAACCGACAGGGCGGGAGACCCAGTACTTC
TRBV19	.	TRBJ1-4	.	CASIGVAGKSSNEKLFF	TGTGCCAGTATTGGCGTGGCAGGGAAGTCATCTAATGAAAAACTGTTTTTT
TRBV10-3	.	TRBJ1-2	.	CAISEREYGYTF	TGTGCCATCAGTGAAAGGGAGTATGGCTACACCTTC
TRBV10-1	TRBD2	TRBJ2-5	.	CASSESRERGKETQYF	TGCGCCAGCAGTGAGTCGAGAGAGCGGGGAAAAGAGACCCAGTACTTC
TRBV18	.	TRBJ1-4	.	CASSSEGATNEKLFF	TGTGCCAGCTCTTCAGAGGGAGCAACTAATGAAAAACTGTTTTTT
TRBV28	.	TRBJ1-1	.	CASSPGVNTEAFF	TGTGCCAGCAGTCCAGGGGTTAACACTGAAGCTTTCTTT
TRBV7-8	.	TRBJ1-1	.	CASSLDSYFTEAFF	TGTGCCAGCAGCTTAGACAGCTACTTCACTGAAGCTTTCTTT
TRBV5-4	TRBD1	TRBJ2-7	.	CASSVDRGIVYEQYF	TGTGCCAGCAGCGTGGACAGGGGCATCGTTTACGAGCAGTACTTC
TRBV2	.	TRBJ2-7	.	CASSDLEGDLTYEQYF	TGTGCCAGCAGTGATCTTGAGGGCGACCTTACCTACGAGCAGTACTTC
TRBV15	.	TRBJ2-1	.	CATSREWGPYNEQFF	TGTGCCACCAGCAGAGAATGGGGTCCCTACAATGAGCAGTTCTTC
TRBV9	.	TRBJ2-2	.	CASTPGTPTRYTGELFF	TGTGCCAGCACTCCCGGGACTCCTACCAGATACACCGGGGAGCTGTTTTTT
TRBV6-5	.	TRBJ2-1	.	CASSYTAYNEQFF	TGTGCCAGCAGTTACACGGCCTACAATGAGCAGTTCTTC
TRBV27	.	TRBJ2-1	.	CASSLYNEQFF	TGTGCCAGCAGTCTTTACAATGAGCAGTTCTTC
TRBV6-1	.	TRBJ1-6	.	CASGGNNSPLHF	TGTGCCAGCGGGGGGAATAATTCACCCCTCCACTTT
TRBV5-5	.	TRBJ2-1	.	CASSDLQFF	TGTGCCAGCAGCGACCTCCAGTTCTTC
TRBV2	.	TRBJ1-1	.	CASRREGAFF	TGTGCCAGCAGGAGGGAGGGAGCTTTCTTT
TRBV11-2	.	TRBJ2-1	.	CASSLERGWGNEQFF	TGTGCCAGCAGCTTAGAACGGGGGTGGGGCAATGAGCAGTTCTTC
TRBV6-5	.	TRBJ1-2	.	CASSFRDETYGYTF	TGTGCCAGCAGTTTCCGGGATGAGACCTATGGCTACACCTTC
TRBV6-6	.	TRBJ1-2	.	CASSSSGLWGYTF	TGTGCCAGCAGCTCCTCCGGACTTTGGGGCTACACCTTC
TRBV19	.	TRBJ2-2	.	CASSIVGPRSGTGELFF	TGTGCCAGTAGTATAGTTGGGCCCCGGTCGGGCACCGGGGAGCTGTTTTTT
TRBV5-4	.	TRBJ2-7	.	CASSLGGQSSYEQYF	TGTGCCAGCAGCTTGGGCGGACAGAGCTCCTACGAGCAGTACTTC
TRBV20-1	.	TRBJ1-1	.	CSARDNSEAFF	TGCAGTGCTAGAGATAACTCGGAAGCTTTCTTT